This T cell receptor beta chain originates from a study of T cell responses to AZD1222 COVID-19 vaccine (dated by TCRdb to 2020 to 2023). General notes on the study: Because spike-specific TCR depth and breadth did not differ between the two schedules, AZD1222 recipients who got a second dose at roughly 4 weeks were pooled with those who got a second dose at roughly 12 weeks. TCR sequencing was performed for about 240 trial participants, of whom roughly 200 were given two doses of AZD1222 and roughly 25 were given two doses of MenACWY control vaccine. Trial participants were enrolled into age subgroups of 18-55, 56-69 and 70-plus years, which contained about 160, 30 and 59 TCR-sequenced participants, respectively.

Taken with the paper, the label for time point translates to: baseline before first vaccination. Vaccinee samples came from UK trials COV001 and COV002, including a single-blind randomized controlled phase 2/3 trial of AZD1222 (ChAdOx1 nCoV-19) in healthy adults. For TCRbeta chain sequencing, PBMC samples from trial participants were taken at day 0 and at day 28 after the second dose. About this clone: Its antigen remains undetermined. No much larger clone is present one base from it, and per-base qualities are unavailable.

The study at large found these results: CD4 TCRs associated with the vaccine covered the entire spike protein, and the dominant responses were in regions 160-218 and 743-854. Spike-specific TCR breadth and depth rose significantly after two AZD1222 doses compared with day 0 and with MenACWY recipients. The 56-69-year group was small, and its depth increase did not reach significance, likely because of low power. Participants were mostly white British, with more females than males. The authors suggested clonal diversity may have been underestimated. Reportedly, almost half of the unique spike-specific TCRs recognized epitopes lying outside the regions that are mutated in the B.1.351 and B.1.1.7 variants. Conclusions about previously exposed vaccinees are limited because only six or seven AZD1222 recipients were SARS-CoV-2 seropositive at baseline. Because no day 14 peak-response samples were available, repertoires were characterized only after the peak T cell response.

The trim is 6 bases for V and 8 bases for J, with a gap of 11 bases between the germline ends. The CDR3 measures 12 amino acids from cysteine to phenylalanine. Only the CDR3 DNA is retained, 36 bases long and in frame from the first base. The CDR3 regions of human TCRbeta chains were analyzed by immunosequencing. Per the original workflow: TCRs in the repertoires were matched against a reference library of SARS-CoV-2-specific TCRs that had been generated with the MIRA antigen-specificity platform. Breadth was defined as the fraction of unique TCRs that were SARS-CoV-2-associated. Depth was defined as the fraction of total T cells that were SARS-CoV-2-associated. Each spike-specific TCR was assigned to its reactive spike region and to a CD4 or CD8 class using the MIRA data. Log10-transformed breadth and depth values were compared by one-way ANOVA with Sidak's multiple comparisons tests. TCRdb limited this immuneACCESS table to in-frame rearrangements with V and J called. A share of clones is missing; checked studies link under half to unresolved V genes, and the rest is unexplained. The DNA was the basis for D and trimming; V, J and clone size are from that table. This sample lists roughly 140,000 clones; approximately 88% were detected once. In total, the top ten clones hold 2% to 2.5% of the sample.

The chain joins TRBV12-3 or TRBV12-4 to TRBJ2-1; the best D guess is TRBD1, with 5 bases matching. The sequence was obtained from an adult in good health. Sample: peripheral blood, taken on day 0 of AZD1222 vaccination. The CDR3: CASRQGVDEQFF. In nucleotides, the sequence is TGTGCCAGCAGGCAGGGTGTGGATGAGCAGTTCTTC.